The 5 T cell receptor beta chains listed next were all sequenced from one sample in a study of blood T cell repertoires in COVID-19. The assay was immunoSEQ multiplex PCR, and TCRdb's table has in-frame clones only and misses some. The table lists about 260,000 clones, about 86% of them singletons. Sequencing was done on a sample of peripheral blood. The receptors originated from a man aged 30 to 39 with active or convalescent COVID-19.

DNA of the CDR3: TGTGCCAGCAGCCAAGACTCGGGACAGGGGGCCAGAGGCTACACCTTC. Translated, it gives CASSQDSGQGARGYTF. This sequence joins TRBV4-2 and TRBJ1-2; 12 bases fit TRBD1. V lost 0 bases, J lost 8 bases, and 7 bases stayed unmatched. There are 16 residues in the CDR3. Looked up from germline, CDR1 is LGHNA and CDR2 is YNFKEQ.

The V and J genes are TRBV5-5 and TRBJ1-1; D is uncertain. The germline V gene encodes CDR1 SGHKS and CDR2 YYEKEE (reference sequence). Trimming pared 1 base from V and 6 bases from J, leaving 10 bases between. This CDR3 is 13 amino acids long. The chain's CDR3 is CASSLLTNAEAFF. The CDR3 coding sequence is TGTGCCAGCAGCTTGCTCACAAACGCTGAAGCTTTCTTT.

The V and J genes are TRBV6-5 and TRBJ2-5, with D unclear. The germline V gene encodes CDR1 MNHEY and CDR2 SVGAGI. V gave up 6 bases and J gave up 2 bases, with 13 bases separating them. The CDR3 spans 14 residues. CDR3 bases: TGTGCCAGCAGGGTAGTAGCTGGGCAAGAGACCCAGTACTTC. It is translated as CASRVVAGQETQYF.

This clone was observed a single time. The rearrangement uses TRBV12-5 and TRBJ2-7; unclear D gene. This CDR3 comprises 13 residues. V was clipped by 3 bases and J by 0 bases, with 6 bases between them. Germline V gives CDR1 LGHNT, CDR2 FRNRAP. Here the CDR3 reads CASGFSSSYEQYF. The CDR3 DNA sequence: TGTGCTAGTGGTTTCTCGAGCTCCTACGAGCAGTACTTC.

V usage is TRBV19 and J usage is TRBJ1-2, with D uncertain. This CDR3 comprises 12 residues. The V end was cut by 7 bases, the J end by 3 bases, with 9 bases between. Germline V gene lookup returns CDR1 LNHDA and CDR2 SQIVND (reference sequence). CDR3 bases: TGTGCCAGTAAGGTTCGGGACTATGGCTACACCTTC. Encoded protein: CASKVRDYGYTF.